A selection of T cell receptor beta chains follows, all from one sample in a study of blood T cell repertoires in COVID-19. Some clones are missing from TCRdb's copy, which holds only in-frame ones; the method was immunoSEQ multiplex PCR. The sample gives more than 200,000 clones, 70% to 90% of which show up once; 2% to 3% is in the top ten. The sequenced sample consisted of peripheral blood. The receptors were gathered from a young man with COVID-19, enrolled during active disease. CDR3s include the opening cysteine and the closing phenylalanine or tryptophan. Each record gives: V gene, D gene, clone size, J gene, CDR3 protein, CDR3 DNA. A D gene is named only where the DNA matches it firmly. Some rows have no size entry. The others give once, few or many, or a class for an expanded clone.

v_gene: TRBV3-1/TRBV3-2; d_gene: .; abundance: .; j_gene: TRBJ1-4; CDR3aa: CASRPNWQATNEKLFF; CDR3nt: TGTGCCAGCAGACCAAACTGGCAGGCAACTAATGAAAAACTGTTTTTT
v_gene: TRBV19; d_gene: .; abundance: .; j_gene: TRBJ1-1; CDR3aa: CASSLQGTPTEAFF; CDR3nt: TGTGCCAGTAGTTTGCAGGGTACCCCCACTGAAGCTTTCTTT
v_gene: TRBV10-3; d_gene: .; abundance: .; j_gene: TRBJ1-1; CDR3aa: CAISESAVTGEAFF; CDR3nt: TGTGCCATCAGTGAGTCGGCAGTCACAGGGGAAGCTTTCTTT
v_gene: TRBV18; d_gene: TRBD1; abundance: few; j_gene: TRBJ1-4; CDR3aa: CASSPPGGQDFRFAANEKLFF; CDR3nt: TGTGCCAGCTCACCACCGGGGGGACAGGACTTTCGGTTTGCAGCTAATGAAAAACTGTTTTTT
v_gene: TRBV12-3/TRBV12-4; d_gene: .; abundance: .; j_gene: TRBJ1-5; CDR3aa: CASSLSFQPQHF; CDR3nt: TGTGCCAGCAGCCTCTCCTTTCAGCCCCAGCATTTT
v_gene: TRBV12-3/TRBV12-4; d_gene: .; abundance: .; j_gene: TRBJ1-1; CDR3aa: CASAPYLNTEAFF; CDR3nt: TGTGCCAGCGCGCCATACCTGAACACTGAAGCTTTCTTT
v_gene: TRBV9; d_gene: .; abundance: .; j_gene: TRBJ1-1; CDR3aa: CASSGTVNTEAFF; CDR3nt: TGTGCCAGCAGCGGGACAGTGAACACTGAAGCTTTCTTT
v_gene: TRBV19; d_gene: .; abundance: .; j_gene: TRBJ1-1; CDR3aa: CASSIGSRQGWSTEAFF; CDR3nt: TGTGCCAGTAGTATAGGGTCTCGGCAGGGATGGAGTACTGAAGCTTTCTTT
v_gene: TRBV28; d_gene: TRBD2; abundance: .; j_gene: TRBJ2-2; CDR3aa: CASSLWASGSPHTGELFF; CDR3nt: TGTGCCAGCAGTTTATGGGCCAGCGGGAGCCCCCACACCGGGGAGCTGTTTTTT
v_gene: TRBV6-2/TRBV6-3; d_gene: .; abundance: .; j_gene: TRBJ2-5; CDR3aa: CASSYTRGQETQYF; CDR3nt: TGTGCCAGCAGTTACACCAGGGGCCAAGAGACCCAGTACTTC
v_gene: TRBV20-1; d_gene: TRBD2; abundance: .; j_gene: TRBJ2-1; CDR3aa: CSASLAGVNNEQFF; CDR3nt: TGCAGTGCTAGTCTAGCGGGGGTAAACAATGAGCAGTTCTTC
v_gene: TRBV27; d_gene: .; abundance: .; j_gene: TRBJ2-3; CDR3aa: CASSGTLSTDTQYF; CDR3nt: TGTGCCAGCAGCGGGACACTTAGCACAGATACGCAGTATTTT
v_gene: TRBV9; d_gene: .; abundance: once; j_gene: TRBJ1-4; CDR3aa: CASSDSLNEKLFF; CDR3nt: TGTGCCAGCAGCGACAGCCTGAATGAAAAACTGTTTTTT
v_gene: TRBV2; d_gene: TRBD2; abundance: .; j_gene: TRBJ2-5; CDR3aa: CASSGPETSGSTETQYF; CDR3nt: TGTGCCAGCAGCGGACCTGAGACTAGCGGGAGTACGGAGACCCAGTACTTC
v_gene: TRBV11-2; d_gene: TRBD2; abundance: .; j_gene: TRBJ2-1; CDR3aa: CASSLALAGGPRSYNEQFF; CDR3nt: TGTGCCAGCAGCTTAGCGCTAGCGGGGGGCCCACGTTCCTACAATGAGCAGTTCTTC
v_gene: TRBV6-6; d_gene: .; abundance: .; j_gene: TRBJ2-3; CDR3aa: CASSYSRRDTQYF; CDR3nt: TGTGCCAGCAGTTACTCGAGGCGGGATACGCAGTATTTT
v_gene: TRBV5-5; d_gene: .; abundance: few; j_gene: TRBJ2-1; CDR3aa: CASSLEPGTPIQFF; CDR3nt: TGTGCCAGCAGCTTGGAACCGGGGACTCCAATACAGTTCTTC
v_gene: TRBV15; d_gene: TRBD1; abundance: .; j_gene: TRBJ1-5; CDR3aa: CATSRAQGTGDQPQHF; CDR3nt: TGTGCCACCAGCAGAGCTCAGGGGACAGGGGATCAGCCCCAGCATTTT
v_gene: TRBV10-3; d_gene: TRBD2; abundance: few; j_gene: TRBJ2-1; CDR3aa: CAISDGRLAEYNEQFF; CDR3nt: TGTGCCATCAGTGACGGTAGGCTAGCGGAATACAATGAGCAGTTCTTC
v_gene: TRBV6-5; d_gene: TRBD1; abundance: .; j_gene: TRBJ1-6; CDR3aa: CASSKPGQGRSPLHF; CDR3nt: TGTGCCAGCAGTAAGCCGGGACAGGGTCGATCACCCCTCCACTTT
v_gene: TRBV6-5; d_gene: .; abundance: .; j_gene: TRBJ2-7; CDR3aa: CASLQVYEQYF; CDR3nt: TGTGCCAGCCTACAGGTTTACGAGCAGTACTTC
v_gene: TRBV6-5; d_gene: .; abundance: .; j_gene: TRBJ2-1; CDR3aa: CAVLSPGTSYDEQFF; CDR3nt: TGTGCCGTACTAAGCCCCGGGACATCATACGATGAGCAGTTCTTC
v_gene: TRBV11-3; d_gene: TRBD1; abundance: .; j_gene: TRBJ2-3; CDR3aa: CASSLRQGGTDTQYF; CDR3nt: TGTGCCAGCAGCTTAAGACAGGGGGGCACAGATACGCAGTATTTT
v_gene: TRBV30; d_gene: TRBD2; abundance: .; j_gene: TRBJ2-1; CDR3aa: CAALVGLARQFF; CDR3nt: TGTGCCGCCCTGGTAGGACTAGCGAGGCAGTTCTTC
v_gene: TRBV5-6; d_gene: .; abundance: .; j_gene: TRBJ2-5; CDR3aa: CASSSLYGQETQYF; CDR3nt: TGTGCCAGCAGCTCACTCTACGGCCAAGAGACCCAGTACTTC
v_gene: TRBV7-2; d_gene: TRBD1; abundance: once; j_gene: TRBJ1-5; CDR3aa: CASSFGTGLSNQPQHF; CDR3nt: TGTGCCAGCAGCTTTGGGACAGGGCTTAGCAATCAGCCCCAGCATTTT
v_gene: TRBV7-9; d_gene: .; abundance: .; j_gene: TRBJ1-5; CDR3aa: CASSLGRGISNQPQHF; CDR3nt: TGTGCCAGCAGCTTAGGACGAGGGATTAGCAATCAGCCCCAGCATTTT
v_gene: TRBV11-2; d_gene: TRBD2; abundance: .; j_gene: TRBJ2-1; CDR3aa: CASSSRLAGRYNEQFF; CDR3nt: TGTGCCAGCAGCTCCCGGCTAGCGGGGAGATACAATGAGCAGTTCTTC